Here is one TCR beta chain with its context. The sample comes from a study of T cells in localized non-small cell lung cancer. TCRdb's table, derived via immunoSEQ multiplex PCR, lists solely in-frame clones and lacks some. In the table there are fewer than 45,000 clones, about nine tenths of which are singletons. After removal of 0 bases from V and 0 bases from J, the junction contained 11 bases not matched to a gene. Germline V gives CDR1 GTSNPN, CDR2 SVGIG (reference sequence). This CDR3 region has 19 residues. The TCR originated in a female donor over 55 with stage I squamous cell lung carcinoma. This rearrangement joins TRBV30 to TRBJ2-3, with 11 bases that match TRBD2. The sequencing here drew on peripheral blood, taken before any cancer treatment. The CDR3 is CAWSVRLAGPLVSTDTQYF. The CDR3 DNA follows: TGTGCCTGGAGTGTAAGACTAGCGGGGCCACTCGTTAGCACAGATACGCAGTATTTT.